This entry lists 20 T cell receptor beta chains sequenced from one sample in a study of blood T cell repertoires in COVID-19. This table comes from immunoSEQ multiplex PCR, and its TCRdb copy is limited to in-frame clones, with some not included. The sample holds more than 150,000 clones, about 93% seen once. The sequenced sample consisted of peripheral blood. The receptors come from a man aged 30-40 years with COVID-19, enrolled during active disease.

This clone occurred a few times. The chain recombines TRBV27 with TRBJ1-1, with D hard to call. Germline CDR1 MNHEY, CDR2 SMNVEV (reference sequence). The CDR3 extends over 15 amino acids. V was cut by 6 bases and J by 4 bases, with 18 bases left in between. The CDR3 protein is CASRLLLREGTEAFF. Here the CDR3 DNA reads TGTGCCAGCAGACTCCTACTAAGGGAGGGCACTGAAGCTTTCTTT.

V usage is TRBV24-1 and J usage is TRBJ2-5; 9 nucleotides match TRBD1. Germline CDR1 reads KGHDR; CDR2 reads SFDVKD. CDR3 length: 15 residues. V shed 3 bases, J shed 5 bases, and the junction held 6 bases outside the gene matches. The CDR3 region is CATSDGTGSGETQYF. The CDR3 nucleotides are TGTGCCACCAGTGATGGGACAGGGTCCGGGGAGACCCAGTACTTC.

The DNA of the CDR3 is TGCGCCAGCAGCTCTGACGGGAACACAGATACGCAGTATTTT. Translating it yields CASSSDGNTDTQYF. The chain uses TRBV5-1 and TRBJ2-3; TRBD2 might be the D (5 bases). Trimming took 3 bases from V and 2 from J, leaving 10 bases between them. The CDR3 contains 14 residues. Germline V CDR1 and CDR2: SGHRS, YFSETQ.

The chain is built from TRBV5-4 and TRBJ2-5; TRBD1 matches 11 bases. The CDR3 is 13 residues long. Germline V gives CDR1 SGHNT, CDR2 YYREEE (reference sequence). J was trimmed by 5 bases and V by 5 bases; bases with no gene match: 2. The CDR3 loop reads CASSRTGGETQYF. DNA for the CDR3: TGTGCCAGCAGTCGGACAGGGGGCGAGACCCAGTACTTC.

A word on this clone: This same CDR3 is encoded by further DNA sequences in the sample. The CDR3 nucleotides are TGTGCTAGTGGTCCGGGACAGGGGGCTTATAGCAATCAGCCCCAGCATTTT. It is translated as CASGPGQGAYSNQPQHF. The V and J genes are TRBV12-5 and TRBJ1-5; 12 positions agree with TRBD1. CDR3 length: 17 amino acids. CDR1 LGHNT and CDR2 FRNRAP come from the germline V gene. The V gene end was trimmed by 5 bases and the J gene end by 0 bases; junction bases not matched to a gene: 5.

The chain combines TRBV9 with TRBJ1-2, with D uncertain. Between the trimmed V and J ends, which lost 0 bases and 6 bases, there was a span of 15 bases. Germline-derived CDR1 and CDR2 are SGDLS and YYNGEE. The CDR3 is made up of 15 amino acids. CDR3 coding DNA: TGTGCCAGCAGCGTAGCCCCGGGGTCCGAGGATGGCTACACCTTC. This translates into CASSVAPGSEDGYTF.

The rearrangement joins TRBV2 to TRBJ1-5, with 7 positions matching TRBD1. This CDR3 is 14 amino acids long. Unmatched junction bases numbered 5, after V lost 6 bases and J lost 3 bases. Per the germline V gene, CDR1 is SNHLY and CDR2 is FYNNEI. CDR3 nucleotide sequence: TGTGCCAGCAGGACAGGGTTAGCCAATCAGCCCCAGCATTTT. It codes for CASRTGLANQPQHF.

V gene TRBV9 combines with J gene TRBJ1-1; 8 bases agree with TRBD1. The V gene end was trimmed by 0 bases and the J gene end by 3 bases; junction bases not matched to a gene: 1. The CDR3 totals 14 residues. Per the germline V gene, CDR1 is SGDLS and CDR2 is YYNGEE. CDR3 protein: CASSVAGQDTEAFF. CDR3 coding DNA: TGTGCCAGCAGCGTAGCGGGACAGGACACTGAAGCTTTCTTT.

This chain connects TRBV19 to TRBJ1-5; tentative D call: TRBD1 (6 bases). The ends were cut back, 5 bases at V and 7 bases at J, with 12 bases in the middle. This CDR3 contains 13 residues. Germline-derived CDR1 and CDR2 are LNHDA and SQIVND (reference sequence). The CDR3, as DNA: TGTGCCAGTAGTCCCGGGACATTCCAGCCCCAGCATTTT. Translating it yields CASSPGTFQPQHF.

The chain has TRBV11-2 and TRBJ1-2; the D gene is possibly TRBD1 (5 bases). CDR3 size: 16 residues. Trimming took 0 bases from V and 8 from J, leaving 19 bases between them. The germline V gene encodes CDR1 SGHAT and CDR2 FQNNGV. The CDR3 loop is CASSLDRGARVAGYTF. DNA of the CDR3: TGTGCCAGCAGCTTAGATCGCGGGGCCCGGGTTGCGGGCTACACCTTC.

The chain employs TRBV28 and TRBJ2-4, with 8 bases lining up with TRBD1. The CDR3 has 14 residues. The ends lost 6 bases at V and 0 bases at J; junction bases unmatched: 1. Looked up from germline, CDR1 is MDHEN and CDR2 is SYDVKM. CDR3 protein: CASRTGVAKNIQYF. DNA of the CDR3: TGTGCCAGCAGGACAGGGGTAGCCAAAAACATTCAGTACTTC.

J is TRBJ2-5 and V is TRBV28, with TRBD2 as a possible D gene (5 bases). The CDR3 totals 12 residues. Trimming stripped 7 bases from V and 7 bases from J, with 13 bases between. Per the germline V gene, CDR1 is MDHEN and CDR2 is SYDVKM. For the CDR3, the DNA is TGTGCCAGCACTTCGGGGATTGGGACCCAGTACTTC. This sequence encodes CASTSGIGTQYF.

This clone showed up just once. The J gene is TRBJ2-2, the V gene TRBV6-6; D might be TRBD2 (5 bases). Looked up from germline, CDR1 is MNHNY and CDR2 is SVGAGI (reference sequence). V was trimmed by 6 bases and J by 3 bases, leaving 14 bases between them. CDR3 length: 15 residues. The CDR3 DNA reads as TGTGCCAGCAGGACCTCGGGGAGTTACACCGGGGAGCTGTTTTTT. Encoded protein: CASRTSGSYTGELFF.

The chain has TRBV6-5 and TRBJ2-3; 9 positions agree with TRBD2. Germline trimming cut 7 bases from V and 0 bases from J; bases unmatched to any gene: 5. Germline values: CDR1 MNHEY, CDR2 SVGAGI. The CDR3 has 15 amino acids. The CDR3 region is CASNGGGASTDTQYF. The CDR3 DNA sequence: TGTGCCAGCAATGGCGGGGGGGCTAGCACAGATACGCAGTATTTT.

CDR3: CASSPDRGRFNEQFF. The CDR3 DNA follows: TGTGCCAGCAGTCCAGACAGGGGGCGGTTCAATGAGCAGTTCTTC. The V call is TRBV6-6, the J call TRBJ2-1; 10 bases align to TRBD1. V was clipped by 5 bases and J by 6 bases; unmatched bases: 7. Germline V gene lookup returns CDR1 MNHNY and CDR2 SVGAGI (reference sequence). The length of the CDR3 is 15 residues.

This clone has just one count. This chain links TRBV7-3 with TRBJ2-1, with 7 bases identical to TRBD1. Germline V gives CDR1 SGHTA, CDR2 FQGTGA. V lost 4 bases, J lost 4 bases, and 10 bases stayed unmatched. This CDR3 is built from 16 residues. The CDR3 is CASSSGGRLGYNEQFF. The CDR3 nucleotides are TGTGCCAGCAGCTCAGGGGGTCGGTTGGGGTACAATGAGCAGTTCTTC.

The chain uses TRBV2 and TRBJ1-3, with no clear D. Germline CDR1 and CDR2: SNHLY and FYNNEI. With 5 bases removed from V and 2 bases from J, the gap between germline ends came to 10 bases. The CDR3 length is 14 residues. The CDR3 region is CASSSAGAGNTIYF. CDR3 coding DNA: TGTGCCAGCAGTTCCGCCGGGGCTGGAAACACCATATATTTT.

V usage is TRBV2 and J usage is TRBJ2-5; the match to TRBD2 covers 8 bases. J was trimmed by 2 bases and V by 6 bases; bases with no gene match: 14. The length of the CDR3 is 17 residues. Germline loops: CDR1 SNHLY, CDR2 FYNNEI. CDR3 sequence reads: CASRGESGLGPQETQYF. Written as DNA, the CDR3 is TGTGCCAGCAGGGGGGAATCGGGACTAGGCCCACAAGAGACCCAGTACTTC.

The rearrangement joins TRBV5-1 to TRBJ2-7; 8 positions match TRBD1. Trimming at V came to 5 bases and at J to 4 bases, leaving 8 bases not matched to a gene. Germline values: CDR1 SGHRS, CDR2 YFSETQ. CDR3 length: 14 amino acids. This CDR3 is CASSFGQGRYEQYF. The CDR3, as DNA: TGCGCCAGCAGTTTCGGACAGGGAAGGTACGAGCAGTACTTC.

The rearrangement joins TRBV5-4 to TRBJ2-1, with 7 positions matching TRBD1. Germline-derived CDR1 and CDR2 are SGHNT and YYREEE (reference sequence). The CDR3 runs to 14 residues. J lost 8 bases, V lost 2 bases, and 7 bases had no gene match. CDR3 residues: CASSLATGKDEQFF. The CDR3 coding sequence is TGTGCCAGCAGCTTAGCGACAGGGAAGGATGAGCAGTTCTTC. Full variable domain (missing parts from reference TRBV5-4 and TRBJ2-1): ETGVTQSPTHLIKTRGQQVTLRCSSQSGHNTVSWYQQALGQGPQFIFQYYREEENGRGNFPPRFSGLQFPNYSSELNVNALELDDSALYLCASSLATGKDEQFFGPGTRLTVL.